The rows below give T cell receptor beta chains drawn from one sample of a study of blood T cell repertoires in COVID-19. Here immunoSEQ multiplex PCR was the method, and the copy in TCRdb shows in-frame clones only, minus some. The top ten clones hold around 5.1% of a sample with about 170,000 clones, approximately 91% of them seen once. Material: peripheral blood. All receptors derive from a man between 18 and 29 years old with COVID-19, enrolled during active disease. Both conserved end residues are part of each CDR3. D genes are given only for firm matches. Clone size is not always given. Where it is, it says once, few, many or a class for expanded clones.

TRBV23-1	once	.	TRBJ2-1	TGCGCCAGCAGTCAGACCATGGGGGGTCTCAATGAGCAGTTCTTC	CASSQTMGGLNEQFF
TRBV19	.	TRBD2	TRBJ2-7	TGTGCCAGTAGTATCGGGACTAGCGGGATTGGGGAGTACTTC	CASSIGTSGIGEYF
TRBV28	.	.	TRBJ1-1	TGTGCCAGCAGACGCGGGGGGGCTGAAGCTTTCTTT	CASRRGGAEAFF
TRBV4-3	.	TRBD1	TRBJ1-2	TGCGCCAGCAGCCAAGCCCGGGACAGCTATGGCTACACCTTC	CASSQARDSYGYTF
TRBV28	.	.	TRBJ1-6	TGTGCCAGCTCTACTGGCGGGGACGGGAATTCACCCCTCCACTTT	CASSTGGDGNSPLHF
TRBV7-2	.	.	TRBJ1-2	TGTGCCAGCAGCTTTGGTCCGGACAGCTATGGCTACACCTTC	CASSFGPDSYGYTF
TRBV2	.	.	TRBJ1-1	TGTGCCAGCAGTGATTTCGGGGAGAACACTGAAGCTTTCTTT	CASSDFGENTEAFF
TRBV7-3	.	.	TRBJ2-7	TGTGCCAGCAGCTTATCGCAGGGGACCTACGAGCAGTACTTC	CASSLSQGTYEQYF
TRBV15	.	.	TRBJ1-3	TGTGCCACCAGCAGGGGCAGAGGAAACACCATATATTTT	CATSRGRGNTIYF
TRBV7-9	.	.	TRBJ2-7	TGTGCCAGCAGCTCGGGACACCTAAGCTACGAGCAGTACTTC	CASSSGHLSYEQYF
TRBV5-4	.	.	TRBJ2-7	TGTGCCAGCAGCCCTACACGGACAATCTTCTCCTACGAGCAGTACTTC	CASSPTRTIFSYEQYF
TRBV11-3	.	.	TRBJ2-1	TGTGCCAGCAGCTCCCTAGGGGACTCCAATGAGCAGTTCTTC	CASSSLGDSNEQFF
TRBV6-1	.	.	TRBJ2-2	TGTGCCAGCAGTGAAGCCCCCACGTTGAGGACCGGGGAGCTGTTTTTT	CASSEAPTLRTGELFF
TRBV27	once	.	TRBJ1-3	TGTGCCAGCGCGCAGGGTGACACCATATATTTT	CASAQGDTIYF
TRBV6-1	.	.	TRBJ2-1	TGTGCCAGCAGGCCCAGAAGTCAAAGGGGTGAGCAGTTCTTC	CASRPRSQRGEQFF
TRBV6-2/TRBV6-3	once	TRBD2	TRBJ2-1	TGTGCCAGCAGTTACTCGATCCCGGACCCGGCTAGCGGGAGTTCCTACAATGAGCAGTTCTTC	CASSYSIPDPASGSSYNEQFF
TRBV19	.	TRBD1	TRBJ1-4	TGTGCCAGTAGTACCACCGGGACAGGAGACGAAAAACTGCTTTTT	CASSTTGTGDEKLLF
TRBV28	.	TRBD2	TRBJ2-3	TGTGCCAGCAGCCTTAGGAGCCTAGCGGCTAGTACAGATACGCAGTATTTT	CASSLRSLAASTDTQYF
TRBV28	.	.	TRBJ2-1	TGTGCCAGCAGCTATTGGGCGGGGTCTGGGCTCCAGTTCTTC	CASSYWAGSGLQFF
TRBV6-4	.	TRBD2	TRBJ2-3	TGTGCCAGCAGCCCGGGACTAGACACAGATACGCAGTATTTT	CASSPGLDTDTQYF
TRBV28	.	TRBD2	TRBJ2-2	TGTGCCAGCCTGGGACTAGCGGGAGGAAGGACCGGGGAGCTGTTTTTT	CASLGLAGGRTGELFF
TRBV4-1	.	TRBD2	TRBJ2-1	TGCGCCAGCAGCCATGAGACTAGCGGGAGGGCCTATGAGCAGTTCTTC	CASSHETSGRAYEQFF
TRBV28	.	TRBD2	TRBJ2-7	TGTGCCACCCGGGGGGGGACTAGCTACGAGCAGTACTTC	CATRGGTSYEQYF
TRBV28	.	TRBD2	TRBJ2-3	TGTGCCAGCAGTCCGGCGACTAGCCTTTTTCCCCCCTATACGCAGTATTTT	CASSPATSLFPPYTQYF
TRBV20-1	.	TRBD1	TRBJ1-2	TGCAGTGCTAGTCTGTCAGGGGGCCACTATGGCTACACCTTC	CSASLSGGHYGYTF
TRBV11-3	once	TRBD2	TRBJ2-1	TGTGCCAGCAGCTTAGAGGGGACTAGCGGGGGTTCTCCAGGTAATGAGCAGTTCTTC	CASSLEGTSGGSPGNEQFF
TRBV6-5	.	TRBD2	TRBJ2-2	TGTGCCAGCAGACCCCTAGCGGGAGCCAGCGGGGAGCTGTTTTTT	CASRPLAGASGELFF
TRBV10-3	.	.	TRBJ2-5	TGTGCCATCAGTGAGTCAGGGGCGTTTCGGGTACAAGAGACCCAGTACTTC	CAISESGAFRVQETQYF
TRBV19	.	.	TRBJ2-3	TGTGCCAGTAGTTTGACAGTCATCCCAGATACGCAGTATTTT	CASSLTVIPDTQYF
TRBV4-3	once	.	TRBJ2-7	TGCGCCAGCAGCCAAGATCCCGGGATCGGTTACGAGCAGTACTTC	CASSQDPGIGYEQYF
TRBV7-8	.	.	TRBJ1-5	TGTGCCAGCAGCTTATTAGGGGGCAATCAGCCCCAGCATTTT	CASSLLGGNQPQHF
TRBV9	.	TRBD1	TRBJ2-6	TGTGCCAGCAGCGTAGCCACCGGGACAGGGAGCTCTGGGGCCAACGTCCTGACTTTC	CASSVATGTGSSGANVLTF
TRBV27	.	TRBD2	TRBJ2-3	TGTGCCAGCAGACGACTAGCGGGCACAGATACGCAGTATTTT	CASRRLAGTDTQYF
TRBV29-1	.	.	TRBJ2-2	TGCAGCGTTGCGGGACTCTCCGGGGAGCTGTTTTTT	CSVAGLSGELFF
TRBV4-3	.	TRBD2	TRBJ2-1	TGCGCCAGCAGCCGCTCGGGACTAGTAATTGAGCAGTTCTTC	CASSRSGLVIEQFF
TRBV14	.	.	TRBJ2-7	TGTGCCAGCAGACGGGACGGGAGCTCCTACGAGCAGTACTTC	CASRRDGSSYEQYF
TRBV28	.	.	TRBJ1-5	TGTGCCAGCAGTTGGGACAACCGCAATCAGCCCCAGCATTTT	CASSWDNRNQPQHF
TRBV11-3	.	.	TRBJ2-3	TGTGCCAGCAGCTTAGGTAGCGACACAGATACGCAGTATTTT	CASSLGSDTDTQYF